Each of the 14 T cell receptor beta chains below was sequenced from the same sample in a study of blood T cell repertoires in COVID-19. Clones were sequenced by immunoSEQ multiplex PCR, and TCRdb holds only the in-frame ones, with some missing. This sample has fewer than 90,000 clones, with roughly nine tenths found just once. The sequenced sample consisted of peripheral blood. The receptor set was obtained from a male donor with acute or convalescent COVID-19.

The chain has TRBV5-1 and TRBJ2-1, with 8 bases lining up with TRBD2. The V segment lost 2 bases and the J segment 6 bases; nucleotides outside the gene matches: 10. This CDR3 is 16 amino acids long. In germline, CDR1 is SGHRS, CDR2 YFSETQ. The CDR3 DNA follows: TGCGCCAGCAGCTTACTTAGCGGGGCGGCGGGCAATGAGCAGTTCTTC. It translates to CASSLLSGAAGNEQFF.

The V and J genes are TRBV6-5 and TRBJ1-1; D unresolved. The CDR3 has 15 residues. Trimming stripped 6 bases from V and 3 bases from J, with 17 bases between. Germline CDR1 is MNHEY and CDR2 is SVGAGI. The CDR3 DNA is TGTGCCAGCAGGCCAGGTGTACAGAGAGACACTGAAGCTTTCTTT. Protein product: CASRPGVQRDTEAFF.

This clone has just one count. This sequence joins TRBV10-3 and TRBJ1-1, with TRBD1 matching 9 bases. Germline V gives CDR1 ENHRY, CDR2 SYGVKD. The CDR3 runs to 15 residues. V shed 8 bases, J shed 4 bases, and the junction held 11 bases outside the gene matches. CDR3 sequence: CAIGSTGGGSTEAFF. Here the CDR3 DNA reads TGTGCCATCGGGTCCACAGGGGGCGGGAGCACTGAAGCTTTCTTT.

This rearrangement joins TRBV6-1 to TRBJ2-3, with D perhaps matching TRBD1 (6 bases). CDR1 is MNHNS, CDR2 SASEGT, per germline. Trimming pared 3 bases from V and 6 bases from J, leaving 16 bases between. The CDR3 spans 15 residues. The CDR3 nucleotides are TGTGCCAGCAGTGAGGGGGCGGTTGGGGTCGATACGCAGTATTTT. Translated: CASSEGAVGVDTQYF.

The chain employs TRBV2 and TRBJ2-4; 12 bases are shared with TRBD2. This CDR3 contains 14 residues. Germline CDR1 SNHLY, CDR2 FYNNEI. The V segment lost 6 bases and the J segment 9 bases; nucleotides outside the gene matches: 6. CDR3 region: CASRGTSGSGIQYF. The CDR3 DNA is TGTGCCAGCAGGGGGACTAGCGGGTCTGGCATTCAGTACTTC.

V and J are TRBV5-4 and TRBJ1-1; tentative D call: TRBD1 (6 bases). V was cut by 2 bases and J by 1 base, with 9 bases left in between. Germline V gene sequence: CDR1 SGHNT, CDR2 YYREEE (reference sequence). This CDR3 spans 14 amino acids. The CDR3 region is CASSFPGQNTEAFF. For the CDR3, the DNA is TGTGCCAGCAGCTTTCCGGGACAGAACACTGAAGCTTTCTTT.

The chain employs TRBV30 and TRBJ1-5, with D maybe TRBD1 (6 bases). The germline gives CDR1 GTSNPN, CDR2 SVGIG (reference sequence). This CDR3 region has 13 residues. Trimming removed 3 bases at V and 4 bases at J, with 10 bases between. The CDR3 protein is CAWSLQGNQPQHF. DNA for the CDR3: TGTGCCTGGAGCCTCCAGGGGAATCAGCCCCAGCATTTT. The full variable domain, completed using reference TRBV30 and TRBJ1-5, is SQTIHQWPATLVQPVGSPLSLECTVEGTSNPNLYWYRQAAGRGLQLLFYSVGIGQISSEVPQNLSASRPQDRQFILSSKKLLLSDSGFYLCAWSLQGNQPQHFGDGTRLSIL.

DNA of the CDR3: TGTGCCAGCAGCGCCGCGGGGGGAAATCAGCCCCAGCATTTT. This gives the protein CASSAAGGNQPQHF. The rearrangement uses TRBV7-9 and TRBJ1-5, with D perhaps matching TRBD1 (5 bases). The CDR3 is 14 amino acids. V was clipped by 5 bases and J by 4 bases, with 12 bases between them. Germline CDR1 is SEHNR and CDR2 is FQNEAQ (reference sequence).

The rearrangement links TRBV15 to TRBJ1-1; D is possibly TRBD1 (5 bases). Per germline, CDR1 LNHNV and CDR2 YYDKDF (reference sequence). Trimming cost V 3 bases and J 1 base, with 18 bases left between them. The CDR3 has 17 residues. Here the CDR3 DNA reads TGTGCCACCAGCAGCCCCCTGGACATTAGGAGGAACACTGAAGCTTTCTTT. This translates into CATSSPLDIRRNTEAFF.

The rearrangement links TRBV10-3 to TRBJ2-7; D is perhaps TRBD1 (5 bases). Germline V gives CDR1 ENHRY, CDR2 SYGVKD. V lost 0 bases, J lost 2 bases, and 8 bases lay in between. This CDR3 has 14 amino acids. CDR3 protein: CAISESGRAYEQYF. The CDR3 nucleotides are TGTGCCATCAGTGAGTCCGGCAGGGCCTACGAGCAGTACTTC.

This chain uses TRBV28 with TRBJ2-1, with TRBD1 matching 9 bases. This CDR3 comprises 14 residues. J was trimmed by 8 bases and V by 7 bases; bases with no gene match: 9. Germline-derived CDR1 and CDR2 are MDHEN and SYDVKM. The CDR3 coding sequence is TGTGCCAGCATATCCGGGACAGGGTTGGATGAGCAGTTCTTC. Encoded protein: CASISGTGLDEQFF.

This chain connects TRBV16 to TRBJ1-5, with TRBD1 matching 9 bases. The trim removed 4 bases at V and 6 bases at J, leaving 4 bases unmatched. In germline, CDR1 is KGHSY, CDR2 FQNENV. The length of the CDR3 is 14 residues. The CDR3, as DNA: TGTGCCAGCAGCCCTGGACAGGGGAGTCAGCCCCAGCATTTT. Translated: CASSPGQGSQPQHF. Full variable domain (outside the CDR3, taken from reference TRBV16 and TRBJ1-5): GEEVAQTPKHLVRGEGQKAKLYCAPIKGHSYVFWYQQVLKNEFKFLISFQNENVFDETGMPKERFSAKCLPNSPCSLEIQATKLEDSAVYFCASSPGQGSQPQHFGDGTRLSIL.

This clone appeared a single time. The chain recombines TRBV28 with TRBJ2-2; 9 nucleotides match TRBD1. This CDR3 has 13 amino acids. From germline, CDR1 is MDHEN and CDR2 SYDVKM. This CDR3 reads CATYRGQNGELFF. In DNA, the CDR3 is TGTGCTACTTACAGGGGGCAGAACGGGGAGCTGTTTTTT. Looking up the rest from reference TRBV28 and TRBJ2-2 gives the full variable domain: DVKVTQSSRYLVKRTGEKVFLECVQDMDHENMFWYRQDPGLGLRLIYFSYDVKMKEKGDIPEGYSVSREKKERFSLILESASTNQTSMYLCATYRGQNGELFFGEGSRLTVL.

CDR3 nucleotide sequence: TGCGCCAGCAGCTTGAGGCTTGAGGGCGGGCCTGAAGCTTTCTTT. Amino acids: CASSLRLEGGPEAFF. The rearrangement links TRBV5-1 to TRBJ1-1, with D hard to call. The CDR3 is 15 residues long. V was shortened by 1 base and J by 6 bases, with 16 bases between the two germline ends. Looked up from germline, CDR1 is SGHRS and CDR2 is YFSETQ. The full variable domain, its missing parts supplied by reference TRBV5-1 and TRBJ1-1, is KAGVTQTPRYLIKTRGQQVTLSCSPISGHRSVSWYQQTPGQGLQFLFEYFSETQRNKGNFPGRFSGRQFSNSRSEMNVSTLELGDSALYLCASSLRLEGGPEAFFGQGTRLTVV.